This T cell receptor (beta chain) is drawn from a study of blood T cells in healthy people across ages. V was pared by 7 bases and J by 1 base, with 10 bases between. The length of the CDR3 is 13 residues. Germline CDR1 SEHNR, CDR2 FQNEAQ (reference sequence). Next came a second PCR, run for about 6 to 11 cycles, which used a sample-barcoded 5' primer along with a J-beta primer mix. Using its own MiXCR run on the 5' RACE reads, TCRdb lists one record per CDR3 protein. This sample has 550,000 to 650,000 distinct CDR3 sequences, with around 31% found just once. Sequenced input: blood. This chain links TRBV7-9 with TRBJ1-1; no reliable D call. The source is an elderly woman in good health. CDR3 residues: CASTIPGNTEAFF. As DNA, the CDR3 is TGTGCCAGCACCATACCGGGGAACACTGAAGCTTTCTTT.